This T cell receptor (beta chain) was profiled in a study of blood T cell repertoires in COVID-19. The count of this clone is one. CDR1 and CDR2 from the germline V gene are SGHDT and YYEEEE. The CDR3 is 15 amino acids. Trimming pared 0 bases from V and 0 bases from J, leaving 7 bases between. Clones were read by immunoSEQ multiplex PCR, and TCRdb kept only the in-frame ones, dropping some. Of about 150,000 clones listed, around 87% were seen once; the top ten hold approximately 4.3%. What was sequenced was PBMCs or T cells enriched from blood (not recorded which). This TCR was recovered from a woman between 35 and 50 years old who had been exposed to COVID-19. The chain combines TRBV5-6 with TRBJ1-3; D is ambiguous. The chain's CDR3 is CASSLAGLSGNTIYF. For the CDR3, the DNA is TGTGCCAGCAGCTTGGCCGGACTCTCTGGAAACACCATATATTTT. Looking up the rest from reference TRBV5-6 and TRBJ1-3 gives the full variable domain: DAGVTQSPTHLIKTRGQQVTLRCSPKSGHDTVSWYQQALGQGPQFIFQYYEEEERQRGNFPDRFSGHQFPNYSSELNVNALLLGDSALYLCASSLAGLSGNTIYFGEGSWLTVV.